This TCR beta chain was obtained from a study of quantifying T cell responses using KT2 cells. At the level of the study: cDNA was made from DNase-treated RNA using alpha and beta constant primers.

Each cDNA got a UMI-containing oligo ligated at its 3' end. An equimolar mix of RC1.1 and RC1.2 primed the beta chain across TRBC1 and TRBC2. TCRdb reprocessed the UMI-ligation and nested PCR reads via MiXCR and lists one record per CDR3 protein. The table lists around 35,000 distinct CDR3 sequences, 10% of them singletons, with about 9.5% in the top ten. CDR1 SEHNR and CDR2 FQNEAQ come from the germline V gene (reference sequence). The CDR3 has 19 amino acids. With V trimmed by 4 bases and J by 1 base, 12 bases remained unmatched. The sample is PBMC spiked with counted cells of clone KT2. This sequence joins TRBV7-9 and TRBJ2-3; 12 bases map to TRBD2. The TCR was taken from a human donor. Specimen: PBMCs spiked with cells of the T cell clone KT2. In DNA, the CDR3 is TGTGCCAGCAGCTCGACGCTACCACTAGCGGGGGGCTGCACAGATACGCAGTATTTT. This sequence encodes CASSSTLPLAGGCTDTQYF.